The sequence of this T cell receptor beta chain was determined in a study of blood T cell repertoires in COVID-19. At the level of the study: The United States, Italy and Spain provided the acute and convalescent COVID-19 samples. T cells, B-cell-depleted T cells, or PBMCs supplied cDNA or gDNA.

The trim removed 4 bases at V and 6 bases at J, leaving 10 bases unmatched. CDR3 length: 15 residues. Germline assignment: CDR1 LNHDA and CDR2 SQIVND (reference sequence). In the authors' methods: Estimation of nucleated cell counts was performed using reference gene primer amplification. Method: immunoSEQ multiplex PCR; TCRdb's copy keeps in-frame clones and lacks some. That table is the source of V, J and clone size, and D and trimming were worked out from the DNA. The sample has fewer than 80,000 clones, roughly 71% seen once. The J gene is TRBJ1-2, the V gene TRBV19; 8 nucleotides line up with TRBD1. The clonotype was recovered from an elderly woman with acute or convalescent COVID-19. Sequenced: peripheral blood. The DNA for the CDR3 is TGTGCCAGTAGTACGGGTGGGACAGGACGGAATGGCTACACCTTC. Translated: CASSTGGTGRNGYTF.